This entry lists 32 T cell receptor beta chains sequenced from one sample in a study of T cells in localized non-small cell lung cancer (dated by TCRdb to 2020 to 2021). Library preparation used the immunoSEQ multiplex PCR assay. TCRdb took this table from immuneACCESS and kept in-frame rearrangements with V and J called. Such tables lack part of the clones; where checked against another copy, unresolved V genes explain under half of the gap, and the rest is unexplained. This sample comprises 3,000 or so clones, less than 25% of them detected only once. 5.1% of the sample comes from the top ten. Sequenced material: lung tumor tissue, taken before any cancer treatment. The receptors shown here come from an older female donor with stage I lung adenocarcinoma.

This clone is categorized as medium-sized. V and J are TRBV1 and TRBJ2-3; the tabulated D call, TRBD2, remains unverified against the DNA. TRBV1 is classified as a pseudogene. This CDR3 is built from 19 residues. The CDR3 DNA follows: TGCGCCAGCAGCCAAGACCTCCCTAGCGGTCAAAGTATCACAGATACGCAGTATTTT. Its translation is CASSQDLPSGQSITDTQYF.

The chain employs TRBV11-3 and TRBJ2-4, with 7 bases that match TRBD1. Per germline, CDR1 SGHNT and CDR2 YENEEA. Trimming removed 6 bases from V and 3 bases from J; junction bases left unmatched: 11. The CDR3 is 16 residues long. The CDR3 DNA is TGTGCCAGCAGAGACGCAGGGGGTTCCAGCAAAAACATTCAGTACTTC. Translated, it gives CASRDAGGSSKNIQYF.

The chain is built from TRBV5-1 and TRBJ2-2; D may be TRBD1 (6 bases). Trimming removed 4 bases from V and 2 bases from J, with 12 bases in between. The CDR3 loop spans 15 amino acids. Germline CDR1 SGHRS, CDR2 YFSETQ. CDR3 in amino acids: CASSATTGNTGELFF. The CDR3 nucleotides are TGCGCCAGCAGCGCGACGACAGGAAACACCGGGGAGCTGTTTTTT.

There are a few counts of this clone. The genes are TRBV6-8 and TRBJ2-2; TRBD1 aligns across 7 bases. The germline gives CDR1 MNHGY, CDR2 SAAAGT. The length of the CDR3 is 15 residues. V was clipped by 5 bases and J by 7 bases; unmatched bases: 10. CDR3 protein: CASSARQGSGGELFF. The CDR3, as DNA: TGTGCCAGCAGTGCTAGACAGGGATCGGGCGGGGAGCTGTTTTTT.

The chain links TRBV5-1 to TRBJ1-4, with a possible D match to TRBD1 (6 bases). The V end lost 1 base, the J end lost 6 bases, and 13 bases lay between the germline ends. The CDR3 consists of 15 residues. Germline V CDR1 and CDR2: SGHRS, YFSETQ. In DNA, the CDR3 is TGCGCCAGCAGCTTGAGGGGGGGCCGGGATGAAAAACTGTTTTTT. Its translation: CASSLRGGRDEKLFF.

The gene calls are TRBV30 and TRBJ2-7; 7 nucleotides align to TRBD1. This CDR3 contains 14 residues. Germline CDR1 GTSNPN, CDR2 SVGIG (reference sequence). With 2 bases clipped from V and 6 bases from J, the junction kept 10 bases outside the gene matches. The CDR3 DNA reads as TGTGCCTGGAGTAAAGGGCTACAGGGGAGCGAGCAGTACTTC. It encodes CAWSKGLQGSEQYF.

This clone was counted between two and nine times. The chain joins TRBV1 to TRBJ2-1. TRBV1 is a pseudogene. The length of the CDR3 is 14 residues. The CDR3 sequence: CASSQDRGFGEQFF. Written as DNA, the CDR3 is TGCGCCAGCAGCCAAGATCGTGGCTTCGGTGAGCAGTTCTTC.

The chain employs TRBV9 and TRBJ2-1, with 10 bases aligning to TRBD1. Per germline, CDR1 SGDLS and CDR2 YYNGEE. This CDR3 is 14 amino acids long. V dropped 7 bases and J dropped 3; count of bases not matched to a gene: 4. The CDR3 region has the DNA TGTGCCAGCTTCCGGGACAGGGGCTACAATGAGCAGTTCTTC. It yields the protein CASFRDRGYNEQFF.

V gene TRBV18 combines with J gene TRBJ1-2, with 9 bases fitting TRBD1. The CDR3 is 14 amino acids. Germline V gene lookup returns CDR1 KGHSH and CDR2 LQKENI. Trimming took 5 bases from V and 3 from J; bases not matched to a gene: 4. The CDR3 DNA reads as TGTGCCAGCTCAGAAACAGGGGGCGACTATGGCTACACCTTC. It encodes CASSETGGDYGYTF.

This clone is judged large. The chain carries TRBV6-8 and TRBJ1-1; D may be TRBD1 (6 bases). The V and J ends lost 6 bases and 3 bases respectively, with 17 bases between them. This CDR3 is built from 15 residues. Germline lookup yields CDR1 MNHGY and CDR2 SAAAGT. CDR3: CASSPLDRIYTEAFF. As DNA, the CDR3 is TGTGCCAGCAGCCCTCTGGACAGAATTTACACTGAAGCTTTCTTT.

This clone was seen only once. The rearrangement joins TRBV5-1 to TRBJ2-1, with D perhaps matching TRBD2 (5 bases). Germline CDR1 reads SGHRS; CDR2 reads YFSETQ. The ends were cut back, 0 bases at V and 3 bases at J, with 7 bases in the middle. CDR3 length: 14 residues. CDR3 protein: CASSLARDYNEQFF. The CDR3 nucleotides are TGCGCCAGCAGCTTGGCCCGGGACTACAATGAGCAGTTCTTC. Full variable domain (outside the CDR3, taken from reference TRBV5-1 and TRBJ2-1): KAGVTQTPRYLIKTRGQQVTLSCSPISGHRSVSWYQQTPGQGLQFLFEYFSETQRNKGNFPGRFSGRQFSNSRSEMNVSTLELGDSALYLCASSLARDYNEQFFGPGTRLTVL.

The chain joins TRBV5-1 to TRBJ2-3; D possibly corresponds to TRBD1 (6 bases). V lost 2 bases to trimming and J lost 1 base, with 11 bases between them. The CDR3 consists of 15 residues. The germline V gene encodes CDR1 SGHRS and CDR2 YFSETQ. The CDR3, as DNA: TGCGCCAGCAGCTTACAGGGAATGGGCACAGATACGCAGTATTTT. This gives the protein CASSLQGMGTDTQYF.

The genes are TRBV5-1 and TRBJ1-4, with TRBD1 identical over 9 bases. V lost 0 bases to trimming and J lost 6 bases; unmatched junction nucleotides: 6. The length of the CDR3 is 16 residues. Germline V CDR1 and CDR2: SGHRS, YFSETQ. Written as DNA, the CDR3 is TGCGCCAGCAGCTTGGTAGGAACAGGGGGCCATGAAAAACTGTTTTTT. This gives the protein CASSLVGTGGHEKLFF.

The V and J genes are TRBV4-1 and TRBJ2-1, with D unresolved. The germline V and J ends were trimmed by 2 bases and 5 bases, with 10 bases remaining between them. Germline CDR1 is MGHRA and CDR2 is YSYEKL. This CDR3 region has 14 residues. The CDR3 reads CASSQNGPDNEQFF. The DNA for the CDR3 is TGCGCCAGCAGCCAAAATGGCCCAGACAATGAGCAGTTCTTC.

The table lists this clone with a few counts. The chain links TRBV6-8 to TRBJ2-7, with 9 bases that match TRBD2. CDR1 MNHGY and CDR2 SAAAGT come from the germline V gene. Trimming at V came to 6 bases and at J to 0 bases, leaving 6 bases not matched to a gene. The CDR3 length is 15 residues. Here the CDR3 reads CASSPRLAASYEQYF. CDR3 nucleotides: TGTGCCAGCAGCCCCCGACTAGCGGCCTCCTACGAGCAGTACTTC.

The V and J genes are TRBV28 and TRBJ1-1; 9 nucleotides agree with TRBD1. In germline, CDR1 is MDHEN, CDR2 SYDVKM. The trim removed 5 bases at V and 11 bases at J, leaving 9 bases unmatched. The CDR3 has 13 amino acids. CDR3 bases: TGTGCCAGCAGTGATACAGGGGGCTGGGGTGCTTTCTTT. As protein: CASSDTGGWGAFF.

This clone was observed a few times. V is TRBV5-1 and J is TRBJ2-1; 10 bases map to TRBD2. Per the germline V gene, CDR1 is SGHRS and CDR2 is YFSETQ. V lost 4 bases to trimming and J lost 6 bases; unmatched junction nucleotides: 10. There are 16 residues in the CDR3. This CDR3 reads CASSDLGLAGGNEQFF. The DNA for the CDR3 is TGCGCCAGCAGCGACCTGGGTTTAGCGGGGGGCAATGAGCAGTTCTTC. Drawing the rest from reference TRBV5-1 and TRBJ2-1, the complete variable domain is KAGVTQTPRYLIKTRGQQVTLSCSPISGHRSVSWYQQTPGQGLQFLFEYFSETQRNKGNFPGRFSGRQFSNSRSEMNVSTLELGDSALYLCASSDLGLAGGNEQFFGPGTRLTVL.

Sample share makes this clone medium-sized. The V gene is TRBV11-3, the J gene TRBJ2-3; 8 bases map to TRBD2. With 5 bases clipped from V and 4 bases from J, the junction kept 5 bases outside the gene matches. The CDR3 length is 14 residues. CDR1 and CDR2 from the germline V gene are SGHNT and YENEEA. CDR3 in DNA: TGTGCCAGCAGCCTGGGACTAGACGCAGATACGCAGTATTTT. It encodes CASSLGLDADTQYF.

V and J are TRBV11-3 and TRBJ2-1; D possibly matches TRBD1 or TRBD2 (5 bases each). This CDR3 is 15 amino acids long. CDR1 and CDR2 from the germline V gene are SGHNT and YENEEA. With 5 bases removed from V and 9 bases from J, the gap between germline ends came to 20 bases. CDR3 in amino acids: CASSLVVNGAGEQFF. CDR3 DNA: TGTGCCAGCAGCCTCGTGGTGAACGGGGCCGGTGAGCAGTTCTTC.

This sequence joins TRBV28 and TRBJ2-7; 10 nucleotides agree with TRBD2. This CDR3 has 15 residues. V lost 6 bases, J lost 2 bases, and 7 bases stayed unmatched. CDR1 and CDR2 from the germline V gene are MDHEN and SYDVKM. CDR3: CASRTLSGRAYEQYF. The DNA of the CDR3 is TGTGCCAGCAGGACCCTAAGCGGGAGGGCCTACGAGCAGTACTTC.

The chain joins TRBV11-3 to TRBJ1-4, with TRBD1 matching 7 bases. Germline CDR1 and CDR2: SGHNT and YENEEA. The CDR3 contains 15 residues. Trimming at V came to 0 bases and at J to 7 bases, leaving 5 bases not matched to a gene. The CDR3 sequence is CASSLEAGGLEKLFF. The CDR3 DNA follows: TGTGCCAGCAGCTTAGAAGCAGGGGGGCTTGAAAAACTGTTTTTT.

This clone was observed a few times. CDR3 sequence (DNA): TGTGCCAGCAGCCGGGAGGGCCGATATGGAAACACCATATATTTT. Its translation is CASSREGRYGNTIYF. The V call is TRBV9, the J call TRBJ1-3, with D hard to call. V was shortened by 4 bases and J by 3 bases, with 14 bases between the two germline ends. Germline V gene lookup returns CDR1 SGDLS and CDR2 YYNGEE. The CDR3 runs to 15 residues.

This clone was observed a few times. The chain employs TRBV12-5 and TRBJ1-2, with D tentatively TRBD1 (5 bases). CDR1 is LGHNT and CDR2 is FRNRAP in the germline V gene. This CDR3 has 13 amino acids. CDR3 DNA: TGTGCCAGCACCCAATCTGGGGGAGGTGGCTACACCTTC. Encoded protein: CASTQSGGGGYTF.

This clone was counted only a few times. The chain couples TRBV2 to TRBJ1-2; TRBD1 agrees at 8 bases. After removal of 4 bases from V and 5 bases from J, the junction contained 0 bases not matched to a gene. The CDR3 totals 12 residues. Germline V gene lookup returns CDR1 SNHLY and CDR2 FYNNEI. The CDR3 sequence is CASSGTGYGYTF. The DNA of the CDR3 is TGTGCCAGCAGTGGGACAGGGTATGGCTACACCTTC.

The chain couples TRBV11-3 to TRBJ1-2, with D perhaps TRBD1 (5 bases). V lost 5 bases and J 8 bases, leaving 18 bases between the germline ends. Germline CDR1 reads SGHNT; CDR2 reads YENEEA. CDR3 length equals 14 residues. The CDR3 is CASSPREGREGYTF. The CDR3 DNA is TGTGCCAGCAGCCCGCGGGAGGGCAGGGAAGGCTACACCTTC.

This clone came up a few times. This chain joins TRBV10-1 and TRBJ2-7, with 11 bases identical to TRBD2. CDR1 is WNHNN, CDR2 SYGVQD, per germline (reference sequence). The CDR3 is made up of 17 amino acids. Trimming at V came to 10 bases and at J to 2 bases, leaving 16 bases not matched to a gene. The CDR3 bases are TGCGCCACTACTCCCCGAACTAGCGGGAGTGGAACCTACGAGCAGTACTTC. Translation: CATTPRTSGSGTYEQYF.

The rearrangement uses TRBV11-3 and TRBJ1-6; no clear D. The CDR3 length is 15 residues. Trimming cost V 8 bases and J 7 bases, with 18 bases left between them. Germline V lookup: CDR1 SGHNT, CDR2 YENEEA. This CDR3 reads CASASGLGLNSPLHF. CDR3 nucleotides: TGTGCCAGCGCGAGCGGGCTGGGATTAAATTCACCCCTCCACTTT. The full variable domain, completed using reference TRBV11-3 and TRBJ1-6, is EAGVVQSPRYKIIEKKQPVAFWCNPISGHNTLYWYLQNLGQGPELLIRYENEEAVDDSQLPKDRFSAERLKGVDSTLKIQPAELGDSAVYLCASASGLGLNSPLHFGNGTRLTVT.

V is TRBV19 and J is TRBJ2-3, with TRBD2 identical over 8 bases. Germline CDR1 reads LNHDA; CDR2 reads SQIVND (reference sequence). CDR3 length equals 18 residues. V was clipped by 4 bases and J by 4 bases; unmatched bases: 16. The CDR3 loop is CASSTDRRGGGFPDTQYF. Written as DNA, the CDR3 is TGTGCCAGTAGTACCGACCGGCGGGGCGGGGGGTTCCCAGATACGCAGTATTTT.

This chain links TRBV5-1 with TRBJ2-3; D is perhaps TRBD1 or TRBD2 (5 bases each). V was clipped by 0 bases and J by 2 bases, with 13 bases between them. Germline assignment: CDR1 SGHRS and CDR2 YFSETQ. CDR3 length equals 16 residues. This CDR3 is CASSLALSGLTDTQYF. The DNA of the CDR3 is TGCGCCAGCAGCTTGGCCCTGTCGGGGCTCACAGATACGCAGTATTTT. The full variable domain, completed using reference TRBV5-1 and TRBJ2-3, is KAGVTQTPRYLIKTRGQQVTLSCSPISGHRSVSWYQQTPGQGLQFLFEYFSETQRNKGNFPGRFSGRQFSNSRSEMNVSTLELGDSALYLCASSLALSGLTDTQYFGPGTRLTVL.

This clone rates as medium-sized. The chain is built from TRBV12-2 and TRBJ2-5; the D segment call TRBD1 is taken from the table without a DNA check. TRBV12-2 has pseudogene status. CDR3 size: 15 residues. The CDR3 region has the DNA TGTGCCAGTATGAATGTCTGGGGGCCTCAAGAGACCCAGTACTTC. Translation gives CASMNVWGPQETQYF.

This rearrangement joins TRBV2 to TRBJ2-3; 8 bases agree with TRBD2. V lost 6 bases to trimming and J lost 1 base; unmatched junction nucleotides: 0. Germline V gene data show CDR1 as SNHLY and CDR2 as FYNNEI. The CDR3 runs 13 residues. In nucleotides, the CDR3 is TGTGCCAGCAGGACTAGCGGCACAGATACGCAGTATTTT. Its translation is CASRTSGTDTQYF.

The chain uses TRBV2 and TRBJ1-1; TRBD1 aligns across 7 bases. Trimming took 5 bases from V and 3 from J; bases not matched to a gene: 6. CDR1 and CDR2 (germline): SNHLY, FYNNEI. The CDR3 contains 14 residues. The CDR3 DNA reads TGTGCCAGCAGTATACAGGGGTCCGACACTGAAGCTTTCTTT. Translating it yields CASSIQGSDTEAFF.